A selection of T cell receptor beta chains follows, all from one sample in a study of CD8+CD57+ T cells in acquired aplastic anemia. TCRdb recomputed calls from the reads with MiXCR, one row per CDR3 protein. The sample includes around 250,000 distinct CDR3 sequences, roughly half of them seen just once. The sample comprised sorted CD4+, CD8+, or CD8+CD57+ T cells (not recorded which) from PBMCs. The receptor source for this set is a human donor with severe aplastic anemia or a healthy control (not recorded which). Each CDR3 is given with its conserved first and last residue. A D gene is named only where the DNA matches it firmly. Some rows have no size entry. The others give once, few or many, or a class for an expanded clone.

cdr3_length j_call d_call clone_size v_call cdr3_nt cdr3_aa
14 TRBJ2-1 NA NA TRBV10-3 TGTGCCATCAAACCTGTTGAGGCCTCCAATGAGCAGTTCTTC CAIKPVEASNEQFF
13 TRBJ2-7 NA NA TRBV7-8 TGTGCCAGTAGTTCAGGACTCGTTTACGAGCAGTACTTC CASSSGLVYEQYF
13 TRBJ1-2 TRBD1 once TRBV2 TGTGCCAGCAGGGGGACAGACATCTATGGCTACACCTTC CASRGTDIYGYTF
12 TRBJ1-5 TRBD1 NA TRBV20-1 TGCAGTGCTAGGGACAGGAGTCAGCCCCAGCATTTT CSARDRSQPQHF
15 TRBJ1-1 NA NA TRBV7-9 TGTGCCAGCAGCTTAAATGAAGTTCCGAACACTGAAGCTTTCTTT CASSLNEVPNTEAFF
16 TRBJ1-6 NA NA TRBV19 TGTGCCAGTAGTTCCCTGGGGAGGGGCTATAATTCACCCCTCCACTTT CASSSLGRGYNSPLHF
14 TRBJ1-1 NA many TRBV20-1 TGCAGTGCTAGAGTTGGGGCAATGAACACTGAAGCTTTCTTT CSARVGAMNTEAFF
12 TRBJ1-2 NA NA TRBV20-1 TGCAGTGCTAGAGAGGGGTTCGGTGGCTACACCTTC CSAREGFGGYTF
14 TRBJ1-6 NA NA TRBV10-3 TGTGCCATCAGTGGATGGGGGGCGGGTTCACCCCTCCACTTT CAISGWGAGSPLHF
14 TRBJ2-7 TRBD2 many TRBV3-1 TGTGCCAGCAGGCCTAGCGGGGGGGCCGAGGAGCAGTACTTC CASRPSGGAEEQYF
16 TRBJ2-1 TRBD1 once TRBV25-1 TGTGCCAGCAGTGATAGGGTTTCACAGGGGTGGAATGAGCAGTTCTTC CASSDRVSQGWNEQFF
14 TRBJ1-1 NA many TRBV5-1 TGCGCCAGCGATATTTCTGCGGGTTCCACTGAAGCTTTCTTT CASDISAGSTEAFF
14 TRBJ2-3 TRBD1 NA TRBV5-1 TGCGCCAGCAGCCTGGGACAGACCACAGATACGCAGTATTTT CASSLGQTTDTQYF
15 TRBJ2-5 TRBD1 many TRBV7-6 TGTGCCAGCAGCTTAGCCGGGACAGGGAGAGAGACCCAGTACTTC CASSLAGTGRETQYF
16 TRBJ1-1 NA few TRBV7-3 TGTGCCAGCAGCTTAAGGTTCGATGGGGGCGTACCTGAAGCTTTCTTT CASSLRFDGGVPEAFF
15 TRBJ1-2 TRBD1 NA TRBV25-1 TGTGCCAGCAGTGTCTGGGACAGTCGGATCGGTGGCTACACCTTC CASSVWDSRIGGYTF
18 TRBJ1-5 NA NA TRBV6-1 TGTGCCAGCGGTGGTCGGCCGTGGGGCTCGGGGGGCAATCAGCCCCAGCATTTT CASGGRPWGSGGNQPQHF
15 TRBJ2-6 NA many TRBV5-1 TGCGCCAGCAGCTTGACGGGGTCCGGGGCCAACGTCCTGACTTTC CASSLTGSGANVLTF
14 TRBJ2-1 NA many TRBV2 TGTGCCAGCAACAGGGACCAGGCAATTTGGGAGCAGTTCTTC CASNRDQAIWEQFF
15 TRBJ2-7 TRBD2 NA TRBV7-8 TGTGCCAGCAGCCAGACTAGCGGGCAATCCTACGAGCAGTACTTC CASSQTSGQSYEQYF
13 TRBJ1-1 TRBD1 few TRBV29-1 TGCAGCGTAGGGAGGGGGCTGAACACTGAAGCTTTCTTT CSVGRGLNTEAFF
14 TRBJ2-1 TRBD1 many TRBV5-8 TGTGCCAGCAGCTCTGAAAGACAGGGGGGTGAGCAGTTCTTC CASSSERQGGEQFF
13 TRBJ1-1 NA many TRBV3-1 TGTGCCAGCAGCCCCCCACCGAACACTGAAGCTTTCTTT CASSPPPNTEAFF
15 TRBJ2-7 NA NA TRBV5-6 TGTGCCAGCAGCTTGGCCCCAGGGGCACCCTACGAGCAGTACTTC CASSLAPGAPYEQYF
15 TRBJ2-7 TRBD2 once TRBV2 TGTGCCAGCAGTGAAAGGCGGACTAGCAGCTTCGGGCAGTACTTC CASSERRTSSFGQYF
13 TRBJ2-2 NA few TRBV20-1 TGCAGTGCTGTTGGACTGGACACCGGGGAGCTGTTTTTT CSAVGLDTGELFF
15 TRBJ1-6 TRBD1 few TRBV19 TGTGCCAGTAGTCCTACCAGACAGGGTTATTCACCCCTCCACTTT CASSPTRQGYSPLHF
13 TRBJ1-5 NA many TRBV10-3 TGTGCCGCCGGGATGGCAGGCAATCAGCCCCAGCATTTT CAAGMAGNQPQHF
13 TRBJ1-1 NA few TRBV20-1 TGCAGTGCTAGAAAGGTCATAGACACTGAAGCTTTCTTT CSARKVIDTEAFF
15 TRBJ1-6 TRBD1 NA TRBV10-3 TGTGCCATCAGCGCCTCGGGACAGGGAAATTCACCCCTCCACTTT CAISASGQGNSPLHF
14 TRBJ1-1 TRBD1 few TRBV2 TGTGCCAGCAGTGGAGGGGGCACTGGCACTGAAGCTTTCTTT CASSGGGTGTEAFF
11 TRBJ2-5 NA NA TRBV2 TGTGCCAGCAGTTTCAAAGAGGCCCAGTACTTC CASSFKEAQYF
15 TRBJ1-4 NA NA TRBV6-2/TRBV6-3 TGTGCCAGCAGTGCCCGCGGGGCATACCGTGAAAAACTGTTTTTT CASSARGAYREKLFF
11 TRBJ1-2 NA NA TRBV24-1 TGTGCCATCGGGCAGAATGGCGGCTACACCTTC CAIGQNGGYTF
14 TRBJ2-3 NA NA TRBV2 TGTGCCAGCTCCCCGGGATCGCAAACAGATACGCAGTATTTT CASSPGSQTDTQYF
15 TRBJ1-4 NA many TRBV6-1 TGTGCCAGCAGTGGGACCGCCGCAACTAATGAAAAACTGTTTTTT CASSGTAATNEKLFF
14 TRBJ1-1 TRBD1 many TRBV6-2/TRBV6-3 TGTGCCAGCAGTGACGGACAGGGAAAAGCTGAAGCTTTCTTT CASSDGQGKAEAFF
14 TRBJ1-5 NA NA TRBV7-2 TGTGCCAGCAGCTTAGGCCCGGGCGGACAGCCCCAGCATTTT CASSLGPGGQPQHF
15 TRBJ2-5 NA many TRBV12-3/TRBV12-4 TGTGCCAGCAGTCCGTCCGTTGGGGCATCAGAGACCCAGTACTTC CASSPSVGASETQYF
12 TRBJ1-2 NA many TRBV20-1 TGCAGTGCTCCGTCGCCGGATTATGGCTACACCTTC CSAPSPDYGYTF
16 TRBJ2-2 NA many TRBV9 TGTGCCAGCAGCCCCCGGCCCCCTCCCGTTCCGTGGGAGCTGTTTTTT CASSPRPPPVPWELFF
15 TRBJ2-2 NA many TRBV7-9 TGTGCCAGCCCCCGGGGGCTAGTTGTCACCGGGGAGCTGTTTTTT CASPRGLVVTGELFF
10 TRBJ1-4 NA once TRBV2 TGTGCCAGCAGTTTTGAAAAACTGTTTTTT CASSFEKLFF
14 TRBJ2-2 NA many TRBV9 TGTGCCAGCAGCGTAAAAGCTGGGACCGGGGAGCTGTTTTTT CASSVKAGTGELFF
17 TRBJ1-1 NA NA TRBV7-2 TGTGCCAGCAGCTTCCCACTAACCAGGGTTAAGGGCACTGAAGCTTTCTTT CASSFPLTRVKGTEAFF
15 TRBJ2-1 NA many TRBV2 TGTGCCAGCAGCGAGAACTTGAGCTCCTACAATGAGCAGTTCTTC CASSENLSSYNEQFF
14 TRBJ1-6 NA few TRBV24-1 TGTGCCACCAGTGACCCAGGATCTGATTCACCCCTCCACTTT CATSDPGSDSPLHF
17 TRBJ2-5 TRBD2 NA TRBV7-2 TGTGCCAGCAGCTCGTTACTAGCGGGAGGCCCTACAGAGACCCAGTACTTC CASSSLLAGGPTETQYF
15 TRBJ1-1 TRBD1 NA TRBV7-3 TGTGCCAGCAGCCAAGTTCTGACAGGGGGCACTGAAGCTTTCTTT CASSQVLTGGTEAFF
15 TRBJ1-2 TRBD1 NA TRBV19 TGTGCCAGTAGTTACGCGGGACAGGGAATTGGTGGCTACACCTTC CASSYAGQGIGGYTF
13 TRBJ2-7 NA NA TRBV12-3/TRBV12-4 TGTGCCAGCAGTCCCCTCCTTTCCTACGAGCAGTACTTC CASSPLLSYEQYF
16 TRBJ2-3 NA many TRBV4-3 TGCGCCAGCAGCCACGACCCGTTGGCTAGCACAGATACGCAGTATTTT CASSHDPLASTDTQYF
13 TRBJ1-2 NA NA TRBV9 TGTGCCAGCAGCAAACAGGGAATGTATGGCTACACCTTC CASSKQGMYGYTF
15 TRBJ2-7 NA many TRBV20-1 TGCAGTGCTAGCCCCTCCTGGATGTCTTCCTACGAGCAGTACTTC CSASPSWMSSYEQYF
13 TRBJ2-2 TRBD1 many TRBV2 TGTGCCAGCAAGACAGGGGAGGCCGGGAAGCTGTTTTTT CASKTGEAGKLFF
14 TRBJ1-1 NA NA TRBV2 TGTGCCAGCAGTGAAGCCCGGCGGGGCACTGAAGCTTTCTTT CASSEARRGTEAFF
12 TRBJ2-1 TRBD2 NA TRBV20-1 TGCAGTGCTCTAGCGGTCCATGGTGAGCAGTTCTTC CSALAVHGEQFF
13 TRBJ1-1 NA many TRBV12-5 TGTGCTAGTGTTACAGGAATGAACACTGAAGCTTTCTTT CASVTGMNTEAFF
16 TRBJ2-7 NA NA TRBV20-1 TGCAGTGCTAAAAAGATACCGGGACACAAGGCCTACGAGCAGTACTTC CSAKKIPGHKAYEQYF
12 TRBJ2-7 TRBD2 NA TRBV20-1 TGCAGTGCCCCTAGCGGGGTAGGCGAGCAGTACTTC CSAPSGVGEQYF